One and the same sample provided the 20 T cell receptor beta chains below, sequenced in a study of identical twins. TCRdb re-analysed the 5' RACE reads in MiXCR, keeping a single row per CDR3 protein. The data show a few hundred thousand distinct CDR3 sequences, roughly a quarter seen once. These records were also assigned to another study, of T cells expressing NK-cell markers.

Sequencing was performed on CD4+ T cells sorted from blood. These receptors were obtained from a young woman in good health.

The chain's CDR3 is CASSLGGTSGSHEQYF. CDR3 nucleotides: TGTGCCAGCAGTTTAGGCGGGACTAGCGGGAGCCACGAGCAGTACTTC. J is TRBJ2-7 and V is TRBV28, with 14 bases that match TRBD2. The germline CDR1 and CDR2 sequences are MDHEN and SYDVKM. With V trimmed by 2 bases and J by 5 bases, 5 bases remained unmatched. The CDR3 is 16 amino acids.

This clonotype turned up a few times. This chain connects TRBV6-1 to TRBJ1-5; the match to TRBD1 covers 8 bases. In germline, CDR1 is MNHNS, CDR2 SASEGT. The J segment lost 7 bases and the V segment lost 5 bases, leaving 10 bases of the junction unmatched. The CDR3 is 15 amino acids. The CDR3 loop reads CASSPRTGSDQPQHF. The DNA of the CDR3 is TGTGCCAGCAGTCCAAGGACAGGGTCTGACCAGCCCCAGCATTTT.

This clonotype was recorded many times. This sequence joins TRBV4-2 and TRBJ2-7; the match to TRBD1 covers 7 bases. The ends lost 2 bases at V and 4 bases at J; junction bases unmatched: 32. This CDR3 spans 23 amino acids. Germline V gene data show CDR1 as LGHNA and CDR2 as YNFKEQ. The CDR3 DNA reads TGTGCCAGCAGCCAAAGATCCGGGACAGTACTGACCCGAGCTCCTACTATGTGGTACGAGCAGTACTTC. It specifies CASSQRSGTVLTRAPTMWYEQYF.

This clonotype was counted only a few times. V gene TRBV20-1 combines with J gene TRBJ1-2, with 9 positions matching TRBD1. Germline lookup yields CDR1 DFQATT and CDR2 SNEGSKA (reference sequence). V shed 5 bases, J shed 2 bases, and the junction held 12 bases outside the gene matches. This CDR3 has 16 amino acids. In DNA form, the CDR3 reads TGCAGTGCTCCACCGGGACAGGGTCCTTTAAACTATGGCTACACCTTC. Translating it yields CSAPPGQGPLNYGYTF.

The sample holds many counts of this clonotype. This chain connects TRBV7-9 to TRBJ1-1; 7 nucleotides line up with TRBD1. V lost 10 bases, J lost 3 bases, and 11 bases stayed unmatched. In germline, CDR1 is SEHNR, CDR2 FQNEAQ (reference sequence). The CDR3 runs to 14 residues. CDR3 nucleotides: TGTGCCACCCAACCGACAGGGTCGGACACTGAAGCTTTCTTT. Its translation: CATQPTGSDTEAFF.

The rearrangement uses TRBV15 and TRBJ2-4, with D unresolved. The V end lost 1 base, the J end lost 0 bases, and 16 bases lay between the germline ends. Germline V gene lookup returns CDR1 LNHNV and CDR2 YYDKDF (reference sequence). CDR3 size: 18 residues. The CDR3 loop is CATSRGLSTPLAKNIQYF. In DNA form, the CDR3 reads TGTGCCACCAGCAGAGGCTTATCAACCCCACTAGCCAAAAACATTCAGTACTTC.

The table lists this clonotype with a few counts. This chain links TRBV14 with TRBJ2-3; D remains unclear. Trimming took off 3 bases at V and 6 bases at J, with 13 bases between the two ends. Germline assignment: CDR1 SGHDN and CDR2 FVKESK. This CDR3 is 14 amino acids long. The CDR3 protein is CASSHSAQSDTQYF. CDR3 sequence (DNA): TGTGCCAGCAGCCATTCGGCCCAATCTGATACGCAGTATTTT.

The chain is built from TRBV7-2 and TRBJ2-3; D is possibly TRBD2 (5 bases). CDR1 is SGHTA and CDR2 is FQGNSA in the germline V gene. Trimming removed 4 bases at V and 6 bases at J, with 17 bases between. This CDR3 spans 15 amino acids. In DNA, the CDR3 is TGTGCCAGCAGCTCCCGGACTGGGGTGGGTGATACGCAGTATTTT. This codes for CASSSRTGVGDTQYF.

This clonotype was picked up a small number of times. The gene calls are TRBV5-6 and TRBJ2-5; D unresolved. The CDR3 runs 13 residues. Looked up from germline, CDR1 is SGHDT and CDR2 is YYEEEE. V was pared by 7 bases and J by 5 bases, with 15 bases between. DNA of the CDR3: TGTGCCAGCGCCCCCGGCAGTTTTGAGACCCAGTACTTC. It translates to CASAPGSFETQYF. The entire variable domain, with the rest obtained from reference TRBV5-6 and TRBJ2-5, is as follows: DAGVTQSPTHLIKTRGQQVTLRCSPKSGHDTVSWYQQALGQGPQFIFQYYEEEERQRGNFPDRFSGHQFPNYSSELNVNALLLGDSALYLCASAPGSFETQYFGPGTRLLVL.

The sample holds many counts of this clonotype. This chain uses TRBV5-1 with TRBJ2-1; 8 positions agree with TRBD1. This CDR3 region has 15 residues. CDR1 and CDR2 (germline): SGHRS, YFSETQ. Trimming removed 0 bases from V and 2 bases from J; junction bases left unmatched: 1. CDR3 residues: CASSLEQGAYNEQFF. The CDR3 bases are TGCGCCAGCAGCTTGGAACAGGGGGCCTACAATGAGCAGTTCTTC.

This clonotype was counted between two and nine times. This sequence joins TRBV5-1 and TRBJ1-1; perhaps TRBD1 as D (6 bases). The V end lost 2 bases, the J end lost 3 bases, and 11 bases lay between the germline ends. The CDR3 contains 14 residues. Germline lookup yields CDR1 SGHRS and CDR2 YFSETQ. In DNA form, the CDR3 reads TGCGCCAGCAGCTTTGGACAGCCCTACACTGAAGCTTTCTTT. Protein sequence: CASSFGQPYTEAFF.

The V gene is TRBV10-3, the J gene TRBJ2-5, with TRBD2 matching over 13 bases. There are 17 residues in the CDR3. Germline trimming cut 6 bases from V and 1 base from J; bases unmatched to any gene: 8. Germline CDR1 is ENHRY and CDR2 is SYGVKD. The CDR3 here is CAIRETSGGPLQETQYF. CDR3 bases: TGTGCCATCAGGGAGACTAGCGGGGGGCCACTCCAAGAGACCCAGTACTTC.

The J gene is TRBJ2-7, the V gene TRBV9; a weak D match, TRBD2 (5 bases). Germline CDR1 SGDLS, CDR2 YYNGEE. V was clipped by 4 bases and J by 0 bases, with 14 bases between them. This CDR3 contains 15 residues. The CDR3 spells CASSPLRAASYEQYF. The CDR3, as DNA: TGTGCCAGCAGCCCCTTGAGGGCAGCCTCCTACGAGCAGTACTTC.

This chain joins TRBV5-1 and TRBJ2-1; 9 bases map to TRBD2. The CDR3 runs to 15 residues. J lost 2 bases, V lost 5 bases, and 5 bases had no gene match. CDR1 and CDR2 from the germline V gene are SGHRS and YFSETQ. CDR3 in amino acids: CASRVAGVTYNEQFF. The CDR3 region has the DNA TGCGCCAGCAGAGTAGCGGGAGTAACCTACAATGAGCAGTTCTTC.

A note on this clonotype: A much larger clonotype is one base distant, so this may be a read error. The rearrangement links TRBV7-2 to TRBJ1-1, with D unclear. Germline CDR1 and CDR2: SGHTA and FQGNSA. V lost 2 bases and J 6 bases, leaving 4 bases between the germline ends. This CDR3 has 11 amino acids. Here the CDR3 DNA reads TGTGCCAGCAGCTTAAGCGCTGAAGCTTTCTTT. It codes for CASSLSAEAFF.

This clonotype has more than one count but fewer than ten. The gene calls are TRBV5-5 and TRBJ2-1, with 9 bases identical to TRBD2. Looked up from germline, CDR1 is SGHKS and CDR2 is YYEKEE (reference sequence). Germline trimming cut 4 bases from V and 4 bases from J; bases unmatched to any gene: 6. The length of the CDR3 is 15 residues. CDR3 residues: CASSQGLADYNEQFF. The CDR3, as DNA: TGTGCCAGCAGCCAGGGACTAGCAGATTACAATGAGCAGTTCTTC.

This clonotype was seen a few times. The gene calls are TRBV9 and TRBJ2-2; tentatively, D is TRBD2 (5 bases). Trimming shortened V by 0 bases and J by 1 base, and 7 bases separated the two germline ends. Germline CDR1 is SGDLS and CDR2 is YYNGEE. The CDR3 contains 15 residues. The CDR3, as DNA: TGTGCCAGCAGCGTAGGTGCGGGGAACACCGGGGAGCTGTTTTTT. Amino acids: CASSVGAGNTGELFF. Complete variable domain (other parts from reference TRBV9 and TRBJ2-2): DSGVTQTPKHLITATGQRVTLRCSPRSGDLSVYWYQQSLDQGLQFLIQYYNGEERAKGNILERFSAQQFPDLHSELNLSSLELGDSALYFCASSVGAGNTGELFFGEGSRLTVL.

The rearrangement joins TRBV2 to TRBJ2-1; D is possibly TRBD1 or TRBD2 (5 bases each). Germline CDR1 and CDR2: SNHLY and FYNNEI. Trimming cost V 4 bases and J 5 bases, with 15 bases left between them. The CDR3 extends over 15 amino acids. CDR3 sequence reads: CASSVVGLGDNEQFF. The CDR3 nucleotides read TGTGCCAGCAGTGTCGTCGGCCTGGGGGACAATGAGCAGTTCTTC.

CDR3 sequence (DNA): TGTGCCAGCAGGGGGACATCTAATGAGCAGTTCTTC. It translates to CASRGTSNEQFF. The V call is TRBV6-5, the J call TRBJ2-1; tentatively, D is TRBD1 (6 bases). The germline CDR1 and CDR2 sequences are MNHEY and SVGAGI. CDR3 length equals 12 residues. V dropped 6 bases and J dropped 7 bases, with 10 bases sitting between them.

V usage is TRBV20-1 and J usage is TRBJ2-7; TRBD2 might be the D (5 bases). Germline V gives CDR1 DFQATT, CDR2 SNEGSKA (reference sequence). Trimming removed 3 bases at V and 1 base at J, with 10 bases between. The CDR3 spans 13 residues. The CDR3 region is CSASAGISYEQYF. The CDR3 region has the DNA TGCAGTGCTAGCGCCGGGATATCCTACGAGCAGTACTTC.